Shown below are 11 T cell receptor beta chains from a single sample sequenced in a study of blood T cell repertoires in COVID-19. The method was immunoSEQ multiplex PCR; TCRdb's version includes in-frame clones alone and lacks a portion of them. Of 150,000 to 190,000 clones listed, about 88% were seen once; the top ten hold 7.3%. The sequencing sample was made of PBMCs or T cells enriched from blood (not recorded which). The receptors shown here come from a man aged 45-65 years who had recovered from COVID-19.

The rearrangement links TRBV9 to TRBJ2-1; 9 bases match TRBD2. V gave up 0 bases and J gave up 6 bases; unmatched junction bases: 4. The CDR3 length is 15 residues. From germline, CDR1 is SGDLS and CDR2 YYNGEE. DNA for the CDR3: TGTGCCAGCAGCGTAGGGAGCGGGGGGAGCAATGAGCAGTTCTTC. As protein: CASSVGSGGSNEQFF.

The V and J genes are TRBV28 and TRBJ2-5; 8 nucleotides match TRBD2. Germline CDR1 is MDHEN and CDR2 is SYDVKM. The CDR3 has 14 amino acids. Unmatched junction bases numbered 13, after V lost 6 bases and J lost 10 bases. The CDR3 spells CASSDSGTRGLQYF. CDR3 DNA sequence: TGTGCCAGCAGCGATTCCGGGACTAGGGGTCTCCAGTACTTC.

The CDR3 DNA follows: TGTGCCAGCACAGGGTGCACCTACGAGCAGTACTTC. This gives the protein CASTGCTYEQYF. This rearrangement joins TRBV5-6 to TRBJ2-7; a possible D gene is TRBD1 (5 bases). Trimming removed 6 bases from V and 2 bases from J, with 9 bases in between. CDR1 and CDR2 from the germline V gene are SGHDT and YYEEEE. The CDR3 spans 12 residues.

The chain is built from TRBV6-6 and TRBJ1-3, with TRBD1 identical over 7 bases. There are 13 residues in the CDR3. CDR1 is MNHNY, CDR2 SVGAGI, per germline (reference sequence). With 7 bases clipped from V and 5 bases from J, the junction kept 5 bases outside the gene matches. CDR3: CASNGQDRNTIYF. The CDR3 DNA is TGTGCCAGCAACGGACAGGACCGAAACACCATATATTTT.

The CDR3 loop is CASSQGPTGVREQYF. CDR3 coding DNA: TGTGCCAGCAGCCAAGGGCCGACAGGGGTGCGCGAGCAGTACTTC. The chain joins TRBV3-1 (or the pseudogene TRBV3-2) to TRBJ2-7; 8 nucleotides line up with TRBD1. The junction had 8 bases not matched to a gene; V was cut back by 1 base and J by 6 bases. Germline-derived CDR1 and CDR2 are LGHDT and YNNKEL (reference sequence). CDR3 length: 15 amino acids.

The CDR3, as DNA: TGTGCCATACAGGGTGACGGGTCGGGGAATTCACCCCTCCACTTT. Encoded protein: CAIQGDGSGNSPLHF. The chain is built from TRBV10-3 and TRBJ1-6; tentative D call: TRBD1 (6 bases). Germline-derived CDR1 and CDR2 are ENHRY and SYGVKD. The CDR3 runs to 15 residues. Trimming took 9 bases from V and 7 from J, leaving 19 bases between them.

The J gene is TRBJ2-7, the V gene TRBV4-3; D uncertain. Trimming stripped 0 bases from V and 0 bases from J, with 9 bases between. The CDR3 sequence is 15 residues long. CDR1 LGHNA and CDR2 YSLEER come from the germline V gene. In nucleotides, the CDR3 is TGCGCCAGCAGCCAAGATCGAACGGTCTCCTACGAGCAGTACTTC. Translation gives CASSQDRTVSYEQYF.

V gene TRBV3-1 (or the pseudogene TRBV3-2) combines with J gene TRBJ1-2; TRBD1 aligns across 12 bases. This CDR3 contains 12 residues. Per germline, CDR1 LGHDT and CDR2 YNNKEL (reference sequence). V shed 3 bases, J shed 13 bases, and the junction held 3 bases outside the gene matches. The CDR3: CASSQGQGASTF. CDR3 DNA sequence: TGTGCCAGCAGCCAGGGACAGGGGGCAAGCACCTTC.

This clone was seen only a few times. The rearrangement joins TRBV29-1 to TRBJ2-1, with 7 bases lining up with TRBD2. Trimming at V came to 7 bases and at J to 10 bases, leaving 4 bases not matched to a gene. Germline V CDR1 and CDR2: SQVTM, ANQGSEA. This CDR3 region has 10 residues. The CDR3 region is CSGGGREQFF. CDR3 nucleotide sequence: TGCAGCGGGGGAGGGAGGGAGCAGTTCTTC.

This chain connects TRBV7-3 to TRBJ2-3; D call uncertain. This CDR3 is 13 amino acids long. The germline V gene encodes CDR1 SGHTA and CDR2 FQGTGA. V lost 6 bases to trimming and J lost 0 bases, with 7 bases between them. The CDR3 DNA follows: TGTGCCAGCAGAGAAACTAGCACAGATACGCAGTATTTT. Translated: CASRETSTDTQYF.

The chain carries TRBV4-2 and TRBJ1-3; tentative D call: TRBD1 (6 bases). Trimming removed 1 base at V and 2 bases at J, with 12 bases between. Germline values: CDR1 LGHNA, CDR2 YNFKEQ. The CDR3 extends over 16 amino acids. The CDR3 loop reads CASSQATGPAGNTIYF. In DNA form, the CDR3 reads TGTGCCAGCAGCCAAGCTACAGGGCCCGCTGGAAACACCATATATTTT.